This T cell receptor beta chain was retrieved from a study of technical replicates of blood from a handful of donors. Sequencing was performed with immunoSEQ multiplex PCR; in TCRdb, only in-frame clones are kept and a portion is missing. The sample contains 80,000 to 95,000 clones, 90% to 95% of which appear only once. The V gene end was trimmed by 5 bases and the J gene end by 7 bases; junction bases not matched to a gene: 7. This CDR3 is 14 amino acids long. Germline V gene data show CDR1 as SGHNT and CDR2 as YYREEE (reference sequence). The sample was T cells isolated from PBMCs. The rearrangement links TRBV5-4 to TRBJ2-1; TRBD2 matches at 9 bases. This clonotype was sampled from a human donor in good health. The CDR3 sequence is CASSYSGSWNEQFF. The CDR3 DNA sequence: TGTGCCAGCAGTTATAGCGGGAGTTGGAATGAGCAGTTCTTC.